This entry concerns a single T cell receptor beta chain. The data originate from a study of OX40 agonist ivuxolimab in advanced cancers. Sequencing was performed with immunoSEQ multiplex PCR; in TCRdb, only in-frame clones are kept and a portion is missing. This sample has about 83,000 clones; over 75% occur once, and the top ten carry more than 0.6%. Sequenced here: CD4+ or CD8+ T cells sorted from blood, sampled in a trial of the OX40 agonist ivuxolimab. This sequence originates from an adult with an advanced solid tumor such as melanoma, head and neck, liver or kidney cancer.

CDR3 sequence reads: CASSPHYANTGELFF. For the CDR3, the DNA is TGTGCCAGCAGTCCTCATTACGCGAACACCGGGGAGCTGTTTTTT. This chain joins TRBV6-1 and TRBJ2-2; D is uncertain. The V end was cut by 5 bases, the J end by 0 bases, with 10 bases between. This CDR3 region has 15 residues. The germline CDR1 and CDR2 sequences are MNHNS and SASEGT.